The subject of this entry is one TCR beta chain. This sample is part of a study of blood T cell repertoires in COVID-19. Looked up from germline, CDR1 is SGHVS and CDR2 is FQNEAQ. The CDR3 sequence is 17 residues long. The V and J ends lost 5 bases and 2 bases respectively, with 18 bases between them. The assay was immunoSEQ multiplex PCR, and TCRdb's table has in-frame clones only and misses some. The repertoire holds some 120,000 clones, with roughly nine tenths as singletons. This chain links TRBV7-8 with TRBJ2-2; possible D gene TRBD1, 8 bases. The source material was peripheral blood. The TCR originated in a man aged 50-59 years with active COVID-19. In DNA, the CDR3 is TGTGCCAGCAGCCCACGGACAGGGAGGGGAAACACCGGGGAGCTGTTTTTT. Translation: CASSPRTGRGNTGELFF.